Reported below is one T cell receptor (beta chain). Its antigen remains unknown. This sample was included in a study of T cells after yellow fever vaccination. Study-wide results and caveats: Though it reached lower strength, the secondary response hit its peak faster, day 5 versus 15.

This CDR3 contains 16 residues. The germline V gene encodes CDR1 SGDLS and CDR2 YYNGEE. J was trimmed by 2 bases and V by 6 bases; bases with no gene match: 11. TCRdb recomputed calls from the 5' RACE reads with MiXCR, one row per CDR3 protein. The table lists nearly 350,000 distinct CDR3 sequences, approximately 8% of them singletons. The sample here was PBMCs, taken about 49 days after the first yellow fever vaccination. V and J are TRBV9 and TRBJ2-7; 10 bases match TRBD1. This clonotype was obtained from a man aged 18 to 29 who received the YFV17D yellow fever vaccine. CDR3 protein: CASILTLTGGTYEQYV. In nucleotides, the CDR3 is TGTGCCAGCATCCTTACCTTGACAGGGGGCACCTACGAGCAGTACGTC.